Listed here are 8 T cell receptor beta chains from one sample, sequenced in a study of blood T cell repertoires in COVID-19. Produced via immunoSEQ multiplex PCR; TCRdb's table is partial and in-frame only. The sample carries under 300,000 clones, approximately 83% recorded once. Sequenced input: PBMCs or T cells enriched from blood (not recorded which). The origin of the receptors is a woman aged 40 to 50 with acute COVID-19.

The chain carries TRBV20-1 and TRBJ2-7, with a tentative D call TRBD2 (6 bases). Germline values: CDR1 DFQATT, CDR2 SNEGSKA (reference sequence). There are 11 residues in the CDR3. Trimming removed 3 bases at V and 7 bases at J, with 10 bases between. CDR3 residues: CSASRDFEQYF. The CDR3 DNA is TGCAGTGCTAGCCGGGACTTTGAGCAGTACTTC.

The CDR3 DNA reads TGTGCCATCAGTGAGGGGGCTCACCAAGAGACCCAGTACTTC. Its protein is CAISEGAHQETQYF. V and J are TRBV10-3 and TRBJ2-5; perhaps TRBD1 as D (5 bases). The CDR3 runs to 14 residues. Trimming removed 2 bases at V and 0 bases at J, with 7 bases between. Germline lookup yields CDR1 ENHRY and CDR2 SYGVKD.

The DNA of the CDR3 is TGTGCCAGCAGTGCGCGTACGTACAACACTGAAGCTTTCTTT. It translates to CASSARTYNTEAFF. J is TRBJ1-1 and V is TRBV2; no firm D call. V was shortened by 4 bases and J by 2 bases, with 11 bases between the two germline ends. The germline V gene has CDR1 SNHLY and CDR2 FYNNEI. This CDR3 has 14 amino acids.

This clone has a handful of counts. The J gene is TRBJ2-7, the V gene TRBV5-1; tentatively, D is TRBD1 or TRBD2 (6 bases each). The CDR3 is 15 residues long. Trimming removed 7 bases at V and 3 bases at J, with 20 bases between. Germline V gene sequence: CDR1 SGHRS, CDR2 YFSETQ. The DNA of the CDR3 is TGCGCCAGCCGCCTGGGGGGCCAGCGATACTACGAGCAGTACTTC. Translating it yields CASRLGGQRYYEQYF.

The chain carries TRBV11-3 and TRBJ2-3; D is possibly TRBD1 (7 bases). The V gene lost 10 bases and the J gene lost 4 bases, with 18 bases spanning the gap. CDR1 and CDR2 (germline): SGHNT, YENEEA. This CDR3 is built from 14 residues. CDR3 residues: CATRGGGKADTQYF. The DNA for the CDR3 is TGTGCCACCCGAGGGGGCGGGAAGGCAGATACGCAGTATTTT.

Note on this clone: The junction shows a germline mismatch at one end, possibly a read error. The V and J genes are TRBV5-5 and TRBJ1-6; D remains unclear. This CDR3 region has 12 residues. CDR1 and CDR2 from the germline V gene are SGHKS and YYEKEE (reference sequence). The CDR3 here is CARNAPRVPNYF. The DNA of the CDR3 is TGTGCCAGGAACGCTCCACGGGTCCCGAATTACTTT.

The chain recombines TRBV3-1 (or the pseudogene TRBV3-2) with TRBJ2-5; the D gene is possibly TRBD2 (5 bases). Germline values: CDR1 LGHDT, CDR2 YNNKEL (reference sequence). The CDR3 sequence is 15 residues long. V lost 4 bases and J lost 3, with 15 bases in between. CDR3 DNA: TGTGCCAGCAGCCTAGATTGGGAGAGCAAAGAGACCCAGTACTTC. Translated, it gives CASSLDWESKETQYF.

The gene calls are TRBV11-3 and TRBJ2-2; perhaps TRBD2 as D (6 bases). From germline, CDR1 is SGHNT and CDR2 YENEEA. Deletions cut 0 bases from V and 6 bases from J, with 8 bases between. CDR3 size: 14 residues. The CDR3 nucleotides read TGTGCCAGCAGCTTAGATCCGGGAGCCGGGGAGCTGTTTTTT. Its translation: CASSLDPGAGELFF. The full variable domain, in which reference TRBV11-3 and TRBJ2-2 provide the parts outside the CDR3, is EAGVVQSPRYKIIEKKQPVAFWCNPISGHNTLYWYLQNLGQGPELLIRYENEEAVDDSQLPKDRFSAERLKGVDSTLKIQPAELGDSAVYLCASSLDPGAGELFFGEGSRLTVL.